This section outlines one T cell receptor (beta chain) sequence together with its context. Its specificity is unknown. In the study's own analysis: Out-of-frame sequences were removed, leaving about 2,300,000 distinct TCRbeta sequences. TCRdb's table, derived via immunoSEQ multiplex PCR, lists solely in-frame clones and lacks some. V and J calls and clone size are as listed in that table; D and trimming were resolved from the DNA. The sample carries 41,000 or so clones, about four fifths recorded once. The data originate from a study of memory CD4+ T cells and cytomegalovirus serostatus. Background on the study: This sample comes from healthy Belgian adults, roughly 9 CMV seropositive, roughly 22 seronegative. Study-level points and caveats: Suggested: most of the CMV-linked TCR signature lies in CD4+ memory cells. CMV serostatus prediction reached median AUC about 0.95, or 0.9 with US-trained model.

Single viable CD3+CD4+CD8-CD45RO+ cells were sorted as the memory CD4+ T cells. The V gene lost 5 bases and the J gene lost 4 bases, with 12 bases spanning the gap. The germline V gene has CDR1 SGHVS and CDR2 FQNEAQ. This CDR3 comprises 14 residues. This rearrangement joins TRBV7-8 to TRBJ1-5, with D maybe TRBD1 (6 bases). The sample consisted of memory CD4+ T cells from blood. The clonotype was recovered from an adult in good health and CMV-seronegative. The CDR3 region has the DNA TGTGCCAGCAGCGGGGGGCGCCGTAATCAGCCCCAGCATTTT. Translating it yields CASSGGRRNQPQHF.